This TCR beta chain is from a study of response to subunit inactivated influenza vaccine. Study conclusions and caveats: Each seasonal influenza vaccination recruits few new T cells, the authors suggested.

J gave up 3 bases and V 2 bases, and 6 bases lay outside the gene matches. This CDR3 has 17 residues. Germline V lookup: CDR1 MNHEY, CDR2 SMNVEV (reference sequence). This clonotype has a handful of counts. The antigen is undetermined. TCRdb analysed the RT-PCR reads with MiXCR anew, one entry per CDR3 protein. The profile shows fewer than 400,000 distinct CDR3 sequences, about a fifth of them singletons. The TCR was taken from a man between 45 and 75 years old who received an inactivated influenza vaccine. The genes are TRBV27 and TRBJ2-1, with TRBD2 matching over 11 bases. This specimen was PBMCs from blood, taken around 22 months after vaccination. CDR3 in DNA: TGTGCCAGCAGTTTAGACTCTAGCGGGGGGTTCTACAATGAGCAGTTCTTC. Amino acid sequence: CASSLDSSGGFYNEQFF.